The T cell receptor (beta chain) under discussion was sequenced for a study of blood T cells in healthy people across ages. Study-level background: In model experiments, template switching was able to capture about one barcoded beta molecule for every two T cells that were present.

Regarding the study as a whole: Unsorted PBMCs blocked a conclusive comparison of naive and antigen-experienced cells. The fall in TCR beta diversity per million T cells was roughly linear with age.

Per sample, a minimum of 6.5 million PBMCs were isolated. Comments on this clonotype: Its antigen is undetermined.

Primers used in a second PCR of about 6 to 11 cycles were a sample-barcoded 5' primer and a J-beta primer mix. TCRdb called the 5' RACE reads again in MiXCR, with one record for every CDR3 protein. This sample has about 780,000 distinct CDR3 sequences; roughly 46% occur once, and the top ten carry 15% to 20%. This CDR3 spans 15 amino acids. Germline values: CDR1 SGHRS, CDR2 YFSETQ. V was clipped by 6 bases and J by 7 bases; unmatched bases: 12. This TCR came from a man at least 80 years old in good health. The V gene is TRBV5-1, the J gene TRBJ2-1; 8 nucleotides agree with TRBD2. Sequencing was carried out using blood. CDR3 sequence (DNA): TGCGCCAGCATTCCGACGGCGGGGGGCGGGAATGAGCAGTTCTTC. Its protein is CASIPTAGGGNEQFF.